This TCR beta chain is drawn from a study of beta chain features in type 1 diabetes. General study results and limits: PCR may have favored shorter templates equally in patients and controls. More deletions and fewer insertions at VDJ junctions were found in patients with type 1 diabetes. Shortening of TCRB CDR3s, moderate but significant, appeared in all four CD4+ subsets of Type 1 diabetes patients. Naive, central memory and Treg TCRB repertoires seemed to resemble each other more closely in patients than they did in healthy donors.

Averaging approximately 110 mL, one heparinised blood draw came from each individual donor. Since all of the isolated RNA was reverse transcribed, expressed TCRB transcripts were what got sequenced. Assay used: immunoSEQ multiplex PCR; TCRdb lists only in-frame clones, some missing. The data contain 20,000 to 30,000 clones, under 75% of them seen just once; the ten biggest clones take up around 4%. Turning to this clone: What it recognizes is unknown.

Material for sequencing was Tregs from blood. The clonotype originates from a man aged 18-30 years with type 1 diabetes.

CDR3 nucleotide sequence: TGCACCAGCAGCCGGACTAGCGGGAGGGAAGATGAGCAGTTCTTC. It encodes CTSSRTSGREDEQFF. The genes are TRBV1 and TRBJ2-1; the table's D call of TRBD2 was not tested on the DNA. TRBV1 represents a pseudogene. The CDR3 length is 15 residues.